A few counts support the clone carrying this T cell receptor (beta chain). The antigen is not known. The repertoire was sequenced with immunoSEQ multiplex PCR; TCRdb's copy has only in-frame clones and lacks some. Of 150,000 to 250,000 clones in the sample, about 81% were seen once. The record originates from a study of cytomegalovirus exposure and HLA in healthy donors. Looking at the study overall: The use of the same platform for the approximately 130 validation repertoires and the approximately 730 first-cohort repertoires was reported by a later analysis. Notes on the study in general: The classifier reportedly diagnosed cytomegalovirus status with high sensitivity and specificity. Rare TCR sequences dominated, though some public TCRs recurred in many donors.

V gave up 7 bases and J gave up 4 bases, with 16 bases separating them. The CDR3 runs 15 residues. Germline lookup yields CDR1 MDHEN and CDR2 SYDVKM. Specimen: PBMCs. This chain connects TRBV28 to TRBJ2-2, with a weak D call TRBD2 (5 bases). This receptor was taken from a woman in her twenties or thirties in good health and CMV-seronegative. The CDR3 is CASKSSSAGTGELFF. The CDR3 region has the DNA TGTGCCAGCAAGAGTTCAAGTGCGGGCACCGGGGAGCTGTTTTTT.